This entry is about one T cell receptor (beta chain). The entry originates in a study of CD8+ T cells in alopecia areata. For the study at large: Treated individuals took tofacitinib by mouth, 5 to 10 mg twice daily.

TCR sequencing used cDNA made by reverse transcription of extracted RNA. The assay was immunoSEQ multiplex PCR, and TCRdb's table has in-frame clones only and misses some. The sample holds 150,000 to 200,000 clones; about 67% are singletons and the top ten take roughly an eighth. CDR1 and CDR2 (germline): GTSNPN, SVGIG (reference sequence). This CDR3 spans 12 amino acids. The V and J ends lost 3 bases and 1 base respectively, with 6 bases between them. The specimen was CD8+ T cells sorted from blood, collected at week 0. This sequence originates from a human donor with alopecia areata. The J gene is TRBJ2-5, the V gene TRBV30, with D unresolved. This CDR3 reads CAWSPGQETQYF. The CDR3 DNA reads as TGTGCCTGGAGCCCCGGCCAAGAGACCCAGTACTTC.